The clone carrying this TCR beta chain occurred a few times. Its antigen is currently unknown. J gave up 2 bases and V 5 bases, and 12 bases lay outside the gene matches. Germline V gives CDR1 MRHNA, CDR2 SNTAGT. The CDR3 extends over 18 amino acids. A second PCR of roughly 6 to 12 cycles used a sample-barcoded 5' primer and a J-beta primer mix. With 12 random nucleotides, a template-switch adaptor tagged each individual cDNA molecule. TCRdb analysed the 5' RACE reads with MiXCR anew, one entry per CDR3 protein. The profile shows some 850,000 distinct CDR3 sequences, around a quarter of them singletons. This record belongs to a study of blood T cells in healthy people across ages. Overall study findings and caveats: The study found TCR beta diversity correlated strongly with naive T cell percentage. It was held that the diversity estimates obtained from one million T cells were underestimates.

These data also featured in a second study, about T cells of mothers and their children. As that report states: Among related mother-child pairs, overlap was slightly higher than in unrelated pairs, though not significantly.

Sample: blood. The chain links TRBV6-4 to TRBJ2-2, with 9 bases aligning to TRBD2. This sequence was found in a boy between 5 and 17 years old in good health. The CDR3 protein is CASSPRASGAVNTGELFF. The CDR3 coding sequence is TGTGCCAGCAGTCCCCGCGCTAGCGGGGCTGTCAACACCGGGGAGCTGTTTTTT.